This TCR beta chain was sequenced in a study of lymphopenia after photon versus proton radiotherapy. Study-wide points: Better survival with proton therapy was suggested as possible, not demonstrated.

Repertoires were generated with immunoSEQ multiplex PCR, while TCRdb's copy carries only in-frame clones and drops some. The data contain roughly 53,000 clones, around 80% of them seen just once; the ten biggest clones take up 25% to 35%. Germline-derived CDR1 and CDR2 are KGHSH and LQKENI. The CDR3 loop spans 15 amino acids. V dropped 1 base and J dropped 2 bases, with 11 bases sitting between them. Turning to this clone: Antigen unknown.

Specimen: peripheral blood, collected from a patient treated with photon-based radiotherapy. V and J are TRBV18 and TRBJ2-5, with D possibly being TRBD1 (7 bases). The clonotype comes from a man aged 45-65 years with gastric cancer. DNA of the CDR3: TGTGCCAGCTCACCACGGCAGGGGGGACAAGAGACCCAGTACTTC. This gives the protein CASSPRQGGQETQYF.